This note documents a single T cell receptor beta chain sequence. This record belongs to a study of patients and donors after allogeneic stem cell transplantation. The V end lost 4 bases, the J end lost 1 base, and 19 bases lay between the germline ends. In germline, CDR1 is SGHRS, CDR2 YFSETQ. CDR3 length: 17 amino acids. TCRdb re-analysed the RT-PCR reads in MiXCR, keeping a single row per CDR3 protein. This repertoire shows approximately 410,000 distinct CDR3 sequences, roughly 17% found once; its top ten account for 7% to 7.5%. This receptor was taken from a human donor who was either an allogeneic HSCT recipient or a stem cell or donor lymphocyte infusion donor (not recorded which). It is not recorded whose cells these are; they may come from a transplant donor. The sample taken for sequencing was blood, either unsorted or a sorted T cell fraction (not recorded which). V and J are TRBV5-1 and TRBJ2-3; D is undetermined. CDR3 bases: TGCGCCAGCAGCCCGGCGCACACGGGCGAGGGCACAGATACGCAGTATTTT. It translates to CASSPAHTGEGTDTQYF.